Listed below are T cell receptor beta chains from one sample, sequenced in a study of brain metastases from non-small cell lung cancer. The data were produced by immunoSEQ multiplex PCR, yet TCRdb's version contains in-frame clones alone and is incomplete. Of about 8,000 clones listed, around four fifths were seen once; the top ten hold 3.5% to 5%. Sequenced material: primary lung tumor tissue. The receptors were gathered from a donor older than 35 with non-small cell lung cancer. The CDR3 runs from the conserved cysteine through the conserved F or W. A D gene is named only where the DNA matches it firmly. Only some rows state a clone size, as once, few, many or a class for expanded clones.

v_call: TRBV25-1
clone_size: .
d_call: TRBD1
j_call: TRBJ1-2
cdr3_aa: CASSGTGADGYTF
cdr3_nt: TGTGCCAGCAGTGGGACAGGCGCTGATGGCTACACCTTC

v_call: TRBV6-6
clone_size: .
d_call: .
j_call: TRBJ2-5
cdr3_aa: CASRARTTQETQYF
cdr3_nt: TGTGCCAGCAGGGCCCGGACTACCCAAGAGACCCAGTACTTC

v_call: TRBV19
clone_size: once
d_call: .
j_call: TRBJ1-6
cdr3_aa: CVSSFRGGNSPLHF
cdr3_nt: TGTGTTAGTAGCTTCCGAGGGGGGAATTCACCCCTCCACTTT

v_call: TRBV2
clone_size: .
d_call: .
j_call: TRBJ1-5
cdr3_aa: CASQRAKGQPQHF
cdr3_nt: TGTGCCAGCCAAAGGGCTAAAGGACAGCCCCAGCATTTT

v_call: TRBV16
clone_size: .
d_call: TRBD1
j_call: TRBJ1-5
cdr3_aa: CASSQWGTGFIWNQPQHF
cdr3_nt: TGTGCCAGCAGCCAATGGGGGACAGGGTTTATTTGGAATCAGCCCCAGCATTTT

v_call: TRBV6-2/TRBV6-3
clone_size: once
d_call: .
j_call: TRBJ1-1
cdr3_aa: CASSYRAWGMNTEAFF
cdr3_nt: TGTGCCAGCAGTTATCGGGCATGGGGGATGAACACTGAAGCTTTCTTT

v_call: TRBV12-3/TRBV12-4
clone_size: .
d_call: .
j_call: TRBJ1-4
cdr3_aa: CASKSQENEKLFF
cdr3_nt: TGTGCCAGCAAGTCCCAGGAGAATGAAAAACTGTTTTTT

v_call: TRBV18
clone_size: .
d_call: TRBD1
j_call: TRBJ1-2
cdr3_aa: CASSRSTGDTNYGYTF
cdr3_nt: TGTGCCAGCTCACGGAGCACAGGGGATACTAACTATGGCTACACCTTC

v_call: TRBV19
clone_size: .
d_call: .
j_call: TRBJ1-2
cdr3_aa: CASSLPGLSYGYTF
cdr3_nt: TGTGCCAGTAGTCTCCCGGGACTCAGCTATGGCTACACCTTC

v_call: TRBV10-2
clone_size: .
d_call: .
j_call: TRBJ1-6
cdr3_aa: CASSDLVLQEDSPLHF
cdr3_nt: TGCGCCAGCAGTGATCTTGTCTTGCAGGAGGATTCACCCCTCCACTTT

v_call: TRBV10-3
clone_size: .
d_call: TRBD1
j_call: TRBJ2-1
cdr3_aa: CAAAGQGETYNEQFF
cdr3_nt: TGTGCCGCGGCCGGACAGGGGGAAACCTACAATGAGCAGTTCTTC

v_call: TRBV5-4
clone_size: .
d_call: TRBD1
j_call: TRBJ2-1
cdr3_aa: CASRPGQDAYNEQFF
cdr3_nt: TGTGCCAGCCGACCGGGACAGGACGCTTACAATGAGCAGTTCTTC

v_call: TRBV6-5
clone_size: .
d_call: .
j_call: TRBJ1-1
cdr3_aa: CASSQLRGTNTEAFF
cdr3_nt: TGTGCCAGCAGTCAGCTGAGGGGCACGAACACTGAAGCTTTCTTT

v_call: TRBV6-6
clone_size: .
d_call: TRBD1
j_call: TRBJ1-2
cdr3_aa: CASFSATGYGYTF
cdr3_nt: TGTGCCAGCTTTTCGGCGACAGGGTATGGCTACACCTTC

v_call: TRBV10-3
clone_size: .
d_call: TRBD1
j_call: TRBJ1-1
cdr3_aa: CAISATTGINTEAFF
cdr3_nt: TGTGCCATCAGTGCCACGACAGGGATAAACACTGAAGCTTTCTTT

v_call: TRBV6-2/TRBV6-3
clone_size: .
d_call: .
j_call: TRBJ1-1
cdr3_aa: CANSYGENTEAFF
cdr3_nt: TGTGCCAACAGTTACGGCGAGAACACTGAAGCTTTCTTT

v_call: TRBV7-2
clone_size: .
d_call: .
j_call: TRBJ2-3
cdr3_aa: CASSFSFEDTQYF
cdr3_nt: TGTGCCAGCAGCTTCTCCTTCGAGGATACGCAGTATTTT

v_call: TRBV27
clone_size: .
d_call: .
j_call: TRBJ2-7
cdr3_aa: CASSFAGQQYF
cdr3_nt: TGTGCCAGCAGTTTCGCGGGACAGCAGTACTTC

v_call: TRBV5-1
clone_size: .
d_call: .
j_call: TRBJ2-3
cdr3_aa: CASSLDITDTQYF
cdr3_nt: TGCGCCAGCAGCTTGGATATCACAGATACGCAGTATTTT

v_call: TRBV30
clone_size: .
d_call: .
j_call: TRBJ1-6
cdr3_aa: CAWNIGTNSPLHF
cdr3_nt: TGTGCCTGGAATATCGGGACGAATTCACCTCTCCACTTT

v_call: TRBV19
clone_size: few
d_call: .
j_call: TRBJ1-5
cdr3_aa: CASSPDLLQPQHF
cdr3_nt: TGTGCCAGTAGTCCCGACCTTCTTCAGCCCCAGCATTTT

v_call: TRBV19
clone_size: few
d_call: .
j_call: TRBJ1-2
cdr3_aa: CASRTDSSYGYTF
cdr3_nt: TGTGCCAGTAGAACCGACAGCTCCTATGGCTACACCTTC

v_call: TRBV24-1
clone_size: .
d_call: TRBD1
j_call: TRBJ2-7
cdr3_aa: CATSDFRQGYEQYF
cdr3_nt: TGTGCCACCAGTGATTTCCGACAGGGGTACGAGCAGTACTTC

v_call: TRBV3-1/TRBV3-2
clone_size: .
d_call: TRBD1
j_call: TRBJ1-2
cdr3_aa: CASSPGDRETYGYTF
cdr3_nt: TGTGCCAGCTCGCCGGGGGACAGGGAAACTTATGGCTACACCTTC

v_call: TRBV2
clone_size: once
d_call: .
j_call: TRBJ1-1
cdr3_aa: CASRWDNGDTEAFF
cdr3_nt: TGTGCCAGCAGGTGGGATAACGGGGACACTGAAGCTTTCTTT

v_call: TRBV30
clone_size: .
d_call: .
j_call: TRBJ1-5
cdr3_aa: CAWSVTGGGNQPQHF
cdr3_nt: TGTGCCTGGAGTGTAACGGGGGGCGGCAATCAGCCCCAGCATTTT

v_call: TRBV29-1
clone_size: .
d_call: TRBD1
j_call: TRBJ1-3
cdr3_aa: CSASGTGGGNTIYF
cdr3_nt: TGCAGCGCCTCCGGGACAGGGGGCGGAAACACCATATATTTT

v_call: TRBV4-3
clone_size: .
d_call: TRBD1
j_call: TRBJ2-3
cdr3_aa: CASSRDRGSDTQYF
cdr3_nt: TGCGCCAGCAGCCGGGACAGGGGTTCGGATACGCAGTATTTT

v_call: TRBV3-1/TRBV3-2
clone_size: .
d_call: .
j_call: TRBJ1-5
cdr3_aa: CASSPPGGMGQPQHF
cdr3_nt: TGTGCCAGCAGCCCCCCTGGCGGTATGGGCCAGCCCCAGCATTTT